These 9 T cell receptor beta chains were all obtained from the same sample, sequenced in a study of Graves' ophthalmopathy and Graves' hyperthyroidism. RNA served as the template for amplifying TCR beta CDR3 regions. Amplification began with first-round RT-PCR using HTBI primers, then second-round multiplex PCR was performed. TCRdb re-analysed the multiplex PCR reads in MiXCR, keeping a single row per CDR3 protein. Of about 660,000 distinct CDR3 sequences listed, 35% to 50% are singletons. The sample comprised peripheral blood. The receptors here all came from an adult man with Graves' ophthalmopathy.

In this sample, this clonotype turned up a few times. The rearrangement joins TRBV19 to TRBJ1-1, with 9 positions matching TRBD1. V dropped 9 bases and J dropped 6; count of bases not matched to a gene: 11. This CDR3 contains 14 residues. Per the germline V gene, CDR1 is LNHDA and CDR2 is SQIVND (reference sequence). The CDR3 DNA sequence: TGTGCCAGCAAGAGGGACAGGGATTACGCTGAAGCTTTCTTT. Its translation is CASKRDRDYAEAFF.

At least ten counts were recorded for this clonotype. The chain has TRBV19 and TRBJ2-5; D not resolved. Trimming removed 2 bases at V and 1 base at J, with 5 bases between. Germline CDR1 LNHDA, CDR2 SQIVND (reference sequence). The CDR3 spans 13 residues. CDR3 amino acids: CASSISLQETQYF. The CDR3 DNA reads as TGTGCCAGTAGTATAAGTCTCCAAGAGACCCAGTACTTC. Variable domain in full (rest from reference TRBV19 and TRBJ2-5): DGGITQSPKYLFRKEGQNVTLSCEQNLNHDAMYWYRQDPGQGLRLIYYSQIVNDFQKGDIAEGYSVSREKKESFPLTVTSAQKNPTAFYLCASSISLQETQYFGPGTRLLVL.

V usage is TRBV2 and J usage is TRBJ1-6; D perhaps matches TRBD1 (6 bases). V lost 4 bases to trimming and J lost 11 bases, with 21 bases between them. In germline, CDR1 is SNHLY, CDR2 FYNNEI. This CDR3 has 16 residues. The CDR3 coding sequence is TGTGCCAGCAGTGGCAGGGGCGCAAAGACGGAGACACCCCTCCACTTT. It codes for CASSGRGAKTETPLHF.

This clonotype was found many times. J is TRBJ2-2 and V is TRBV7-8; D ambiguous. Germline V gives CDR1 SGHVS, CDR2 FQNEAQ. V dropped 5 bases and J dropped 3 bases, with 13 bases sitting between them. The CDR3 contains 15 residues. The CDR3 DNA is TGTGCCAGCAGCCCCCGGCTGACCTACACCGGGGAGCTGTTTTTT. It codes for CASSPRLTYTGELFF.

This clonotype has ten or more counts. This chain links TRBV25-1 with TRBJ2-3; 9 bases are a match to TRBD2. Looked up from germline, CDR1 is MGHDK and CDR2 is SYGVNS. The CDR3 is made up of 15 amino acids. The V and J ends lost 4 bases and 6 bases, in that order; junction bases with no gene match: 8. CDR3 region: CASSVGSGSSDTQYF. In DNA, the CDR3 is TGTGCCAGCAGTGTCGGTAGCGGGAGTTCCGATACGCAGTATTTT.

This clonotype occurred many times. The J gene is TRBJ1-3, the V gene TRBV7-9; 9 positions match TRBD1. Germline assignment: CDR1 SEHNR and CDR2 FQNEAQ (reference sequence). The CDR3 totals 14 residues. The V gene end was trimmed by 8 bases and the J gene end by 4 bases; junction bases not matched to a gene: 6. CDR3 in DNA: TGTGCCAGCGGGGGACAGGGTGCAGGAAACACCATATATTTT. It specifies CASGGQGAGNTIYF.

This clonotype was counted only a few times. The CDR3 sequence is CSVEAFPADQETQHF. CDR3 in DNA: TGCAGCGTTGAGGCGTTTCCGGCAGACCAAGAGACCCAGCATTTT. The J gene is TRBJ1-5, the V gene TRBV29-1; D gene ambiguous. Germline CDR1 and CDR2: SQVTM and ANQGSEA. The ends were cut back, 3 bases at V and 11 bases at J, with 23 bases in the middle. The CDR3 loop spans 15 amino acids.

This clonotype was recorded many times. The gene calls are TRBV7-8 and TRBJ1-4, with a tentative D call TRBD1 (5 bases). The germline V gene encodes CDR1 SGHVS and CDR2 FQNEAQ. Trimming cost V 5 bases and J 6 bases, with 13 bases left between them. The CDR3 length is 14 residues. CDR3 nucleotide sequence: TGTGCCAGCAGCGCCCGAGCCAGGGATGAAAAACTGTTTTTT. As protein: CASSARARDEKLFF.

This clonotype was counted only a few times. The V gene is TRBV20-1, the J gene TRBJ2-7; D is unclear. V was pared by 0 bases and J by 3 bases, with 9 bases between. The length of the CDR3 is 13 residues. In germline, CDR1 is DFQATT, CDR2 SNEGSKA (reference sequence). The CDR3 loop is CSARETSLYEQYF. The CDR3 coding sequence is TGCAGTGCTAGAGAGACTTCTCTCTACGAGCAGTACTTC.